The 32 T cell receptor beta chains below come from one sample, sequenced in a study of cytomegalovirus exposure and HLA in healthy donors. Sequenced by immunoSEQ multiplex PCR; TCRdb stores in-frame clones only, minus some. The top ten hold under 2% of the sample, which has roughly 120,000 clones, roughly 89% seen once. The material sequenced was PBMCs. The source is a woman between 18 and 30 years old in good health and CMV-seronegative.

About this clone: Other DNA sequences in the sample encode the same CDR3. The genes are TRBV2 and TRBJ1-5; D is unclear. The V and J ends lost 3 bases and 3 bases respectively, with 6 bases between them. This CDR3 has 13 amino acids. Germline CDR1 and CDR2: SNHLY and FYNNEI. The CDR3 nucleotides are TGTGCCAGCAGTGATGGACTCAATCAGCCCCAGCATTTT. This encodes CASSDGLNQPQHF.

The gene calls are TRBV7-8 and TRBJ2-5; the match to TRBD1 covers 8 bases. CDR1 is SGHVS and CDR2 is FQNEAQ in the germline V gene. V dropped 5 bases and J dropped 3; count of bases not matched to a gene: 5. The CDR3 totals 14 residues. The CDR3 nucleotides read TGTGCCAGCAGCCCCACGACAGGGGAAGAGACCCAGTACTTC. It specifies CASSPTTGEETQYF.

The gene calls are TRBV7-3 and TRBJ2-2, with 9 bases identical to TRBD1. This CDR3 is built from 15 residues. Germline values: CDR1 SGHTA, CDR2 FQGTGA. The V gene end was trimmed by 4 bases and the J gene end by 6 bases; junction bases not matched to a gene: 6. The CDR3 protein is CASSSTGGAPGELFF. CDR3 nucleotide sequence: TGTGCCAGCAGCTCAACAGGGGGCGCCCCCGGGGAGCTGTTTTTT.

The CDR3 spells CASSQSRPGESEQYF. DNA for the CDR3: TGTGCCAGCAGCCAGAGTAGGCCAGGGGAAAGCGAGCAGTACTTC. The chain joins TRBV21-1 to TRBJ2-7; the table's D gene call, TRBD1, was not cross checked with the DNA. TRBV21-1 is described as a pseudogene. This CDR3 spans 15 amino acids.

The chain joins TRBV28 to TRBJ1-5; the D is unclear. Germline assignment: CDR1 MDHEN and CDR2 SYDVKM. The CDR3 contains 14 residues. Trimming removed 2 bases from V and 1 base from J, with 6 bases in between. CDR3 DNA sequence: TGTGCCAGCAGTTTACTCGGGAGCAATCAGCCCCAGCATTTT. It encodes CASSLLGSNQPQHF.

The chain is built from TRBV28 and TRBJ1-2, with D uncertain. The V gene lost 5 bases and the J gene lost 8 bases, with 21 bases spanning the gap. Germline V gene data show CDR1 as MDHEN and CDR2 as SYDVKM. The CDR3 covers 15 residues. The CDR3 nucleotides are TGTGCCAGCAGTGTTGATCAGATAGGATCGAGGGGCTACACCTTC. It translates to CASSVDQIGSRGYTF.

The chain joins TRBV27 to TRBJ1-1; 7 bases are shared with TRBD1. After removal of 5 bases from V and 0 bases from J, the junction contained 12 bases not matched to a gene. This CDR3 region has 17 residues. Per germline, CDR1 MNHEY and CDR2 SMNVEV (reference sequence). The CDR3 DNA is TGTGCCAGCAGTCCCCTTTACAGACAGGGCTTGAACACTGAAGCTTTCTTT. It codes for CASSPLYRQGLNTEAFF.

J is TRBJ1-1 and V is TRBV7-9, with D possibly matching TRBD1 (5 bases). Germline V gene lookup returns CDR1 SEHNR and CDR2 FQNEAQ (reference sequence). The CDR3 is 17 amino acids. The V end was cut by 5 bases, the J end by 5 bases, with 24 bases between. CDR3 sequence reads: CASSGEGTGLSSTEAFF. The CDR3 DNA reads as TGTGCCAGCAGCGGGGAGGGCACGGGACTGTCTAGTACTGAAGCTTTCTTT.

This chain uses TRBV5-4 with TRBJ2-5, with 8 bases matching TRBD1. V lost 4 bases, J lost 2 bases, and 10 bases stayed unmatched. The germline V gene encodes CDR1 SGHNT and CDR2 YYREEE (reference sequence). The CDR3 is made up of 16 amino acids. The CDR3 coding sequence is TGTGCCAGCAGCGAACAACAGGGGGTGGAACAAGAGACCCAGTACTTC. As protein: CASSEQQGVEQETQYF.

This chain uses TRBV27 with TRBJ1-2; TRBD1 matches 12 bases. CDR1 and CDR2 from the germline V gene are MNHEY and SMNVEV (reference sequence). The CDR3 loop spans 18 amino acids. V lost 5 bases, J lost 4 bases, and 14 bases stayed unmatched. CDR3 amino acids: CASSLHRDRGLGTYGYTF. In DNA form, the CDR3 reads TGTGCCAGCAGTCTACACCGGGACAGGGGGCTGGGGACCTATGGCTACACCTTC.

The CDR3 protein is CASSLQGYEQYF. Here the CDR3 DNA reads TGTGCCAGCAGCCTCCAGGGGTACGAGCAGTACTTC. This chain links TRBV7-2 with TRBJ2-7, with D maybe TRBD1 (6 bases). The V gene lost 5 bases and the J gene lost 4 bases, with 9 bases spanning the gap. CDR1 is SGHTA, CDR2 FQGNSA, per germline. The CDR3 spans 12 residues.

The rearrangement joins TRBV4-1 to TRBJ2-2; TRBD2 aligns across 7 bases. With V trimmed by 0 bases and J by 6 bases, 4 bases remained unmatched. The CDR3 spans 15 residues. Germline CDR1 MGHRA, CDR2 YSYEKL. CDR3 DNA: TGCGCCAGCAGCCAAGAAAGCGGGGTAGCCGGGGAGCTGTTTTTT. It specifies CASSQESGVAGELFF.

This chain links TRBV7-8 with TRBJ2-3; 8 nucleotides align to TRBD2. This CDR3 region has 12 residues. CDR1 and CDR2 from the germline V gene are SGHVS and FQNEAQ. V lost 8 bases and J lost 6; bases outside the gene matches: 4. CDR3 sequence: CASSGGLDTQYF. The CDR3 nucleotides read TGTGCCAGCTCGGGGGGGTTGGATACGCAGTATTTT. Together with reference TRBV7-8 and TRBJ2-3, the CDR3 gives the full variable domain: GAGVSQSPRYKVAKRGQDVALRCDPISGHVSLFWYQQALGQGPEFLTYFQNEAQLDKSGLPSDRFFAERPEGSVSTLKIQRTQQEDSAVYLCASSGGLDTQYFGPGTRLTVL.

The chain recombines TRBV4-1 with TRBJ2-7, with TRBD2 identical over 13 bases. The CDR3 loop spans 19 amino acids. The V gene end was trimmed by 0 bases and the J gene end by 7 bases; junction bases not matched to a gene: 15. Germline V gene sequence: CDR1 MGHRA, CDR2 YSYEKL. The DNA for the CDR3 is TGCGCCAGCAGCCAAGAGGGACTAGCGGGAATAGGGGCGTCGGGAGAGCAGTACTTC. Protein sequence: CASSQEGLAGIGASGEQYF.

V is TRBV28 and J is TRBJ1-1; 7 bases match TRBD1. The CDR3 is 18 amino acids. The germline gives CDR1 MDHEN, CDR2 SYDVKM. V gave up 4 bases and J gave up 6 bases; unmatched junction bases: 20. DNA of the CDR3: TGTGCCAGCAGTTCCTTGCGGACAGGTACAAAATTCGTCTCTGAAGCTTTCTTT. It codes for CASSSLRTGTKFVSEAFF.

The V and J genes are TRBV19 and TRBJ1-1, with D maybe TRBD1 (6 bases). The germline CDR1 and CDR2 sequences are LNHDA and SQIVND (reference sequence). The length of the CDR3 is 13 residues. Trimming took off 4 bases at V and 3 bases at J, with 9 bases between the two ends. Written as DNA, the CDR3 is TGTGCCAGTAGTAGGACAGATTACACTGAAGCTTTCTTT. It specifies CASSRTDYTEAFF.

The J gene is TRBJ1-2, the V gene TRBV4-3, with D unresolved. In germline, CDR1 is LGHNA, CDR2 YSLEER. CDR3 length: 14 residues. Trimming took off 4 bases at V and 4 bases at J, with 13 bases between the two ends. In nucleotides, the CDR3 is TGCGCCAGCAGCCCGAGGCGTCAGCTCTATGGCTACACCTTC. Amino acid sequence: CASSPRRQLYGYTF.

V and J are TRBV7-2 and TRBJ2-1, with 14 positions matching TRBD2. Looked up from germline, CDR1 is SGHTA and CDR2 is FQGNSA. V lost 3 bases to trimming and J lost 8 bases; unmatched junction nucleotides: 9. The length of the CDR3 is 17 residues. This chain's CDR3 is CASSFPTSGGAGDEQFF. The CDR3 DNA sequence: TGTGCCAGCAGCTTCCCGACTAGCGGGGGGGCCGGCGATGAGCAGTTCTTC.

In regard to this clone: This CDR3 is also generated by other DNA sequences in the sample. The chain joins TRBV6-4 to TRBJ2-3; tentative D call: TRBD1 (8 bases). CDR3 length: 15 amino acids. Germline V gene lookup returns CDR1 MRHNA and CDR2 SNTAGT. V lost 2 bases to trimming and J lost 3 bases, with 12 bases between them. CDR3 residues: CASSDGQGGTDTQYF. DNA of the CDR3: TGTGCCAGCAGTGACGGACAGGGAGGGACAGATACGCAGTATTTT.

The V and J genes are TRBV7-2 and TRBJ2-1; D not certain. Germline V gives CDR1 SGHTA, CDR2 FQGNSA. The CDR3 spans 16 residues. Trimming took off 3 bases at V and 0 bases at J, with 12 bases between the two ends. In DNA, the CDR3 is TGTGCCAGCAGCTTTTTACTATTGAGCTCCTACAATGAGCAGTTCTTC. It yields the protein CASSFLLLSSYNEQFF.

The chain links TRBV11-3 to TRBJ1-5, with unresolved D. Germline V gene data show CDR1 as SGHNT and CDR2 as YENEEA. This CDR3 comprises 14 residues. V was clipped by 0 bases and J by 3 bases, with 6 bases between them. The CDR3 nucleotides are TGTGCCAGCAGCTTAGACAGAACCAATCAGCCCCAGCATTTT. This translates into CASSLDRTNQPQHF.

This clone was observed a single time. CDR3 residues: CASSRGDYSNQPQHF. In DNA form, the CDR3 reads TGTGCCAGCAGCAGGGGGGATTATAGCAATCAGCCCCAGCATTTT. This sequence joins TRBV28 and TRBJ1-5, with 7 bases aligning to TRBD1. In germline, CDR1 is MDHEN, CDR2 SYDVKM. The CDR3 length is 15 residues. Trimming at V came to 6 bases and at J to 0 bases, leaving 5 bases not matched to a gene.

V usage is TRBV28 and J usage is TRBJ2-5; 16 bases map to TRBD2. This CDR3 is built from 18 residues. Germline CDR1 and CDR2: MDHEN and SYDVKM. J lost 2 bases, V lost 6 bases, and 9 bases had no gene match. The CDR3 coding sequence is TGTGCCAGCAGCCCGGGGACTAGCGGGGGGGCCCCTCAAGAGACCCAGTACTTC. Its translation is CASSPGTSGGAPQETQYF. The full variable domain, completed using reference TRBV28 and TRBJ2-5, is DVKVTQSSRYLVKRTGEKVFLECVQDMDHENMFWYRQDPGLGLRLIYFSYDVKMKEKGDIPEGYSVSREKKERFSLILESASTNQTSMYLCASSPGTSGGAPQETQYFGPGTRLLVL.

This clone was found once. The sample holds other DNA sequences that translate to the same CDR3. This chain links TRBV2 with TRBJ1-5, with D possibly being TRBD1 (5 bases). Looked up from germline, CDR1 is SNHLY and CDR2 is FYNNEI. There are 16 residues in the CDR3. The V end was cut by 7 bases, the J end by 2 bases, with 18 bases between. CDR3 sequence (DNA): TGTGCCAGCAATTGGGGAGGGGTGGGGGGCAATCAGCCCCAGCATTTT. This codes for CASNWGGVGGNQPQHF.

This clone was counted a single time. The gene calls are TRBV4-3 and TRBJ2-1, with 8 nucleotides matching TRBD2. The CDR3 is made up of 16 amino acids. Trimming removed 4 bases from V and 2 bases from J; junction bases left unmatched: 7. The germline V gene has CDR1 LGHNA and CDR2 YSLEER. CDR3 residues: CASSPERAGAYNEQFF. The CDR3 nucleotides are TGCGCCAGCAGCCCCGAGAGAGCGGGAGCCTACAATGAGCAGTTCTTC.

The chain links TRBV11-3 to TRBJ2-2; TRBD1 agrees at 7 bases. With V trimmed by 4 bases and J by 1 base, 3 bases remained unmatched. CDR1 and CDR2 from the germline V gene are SGHNT and YENEEA. This CDR3 region has 15 residues. DNA for the CDR3: TGTGCCAGCAGCTCGTGGACAGGGAACACCGGGGAGCTGTTTTTT. This translates into CASSSWTGNTGELFF.

The chain is built from TRBV28 and TRBJ1-5; the match to TRBD1 covers 8 bases. Germline V gene lookup returns CDR1 MDHEN and CDR2 SYDVKM. J lost 0 bases, V lost 8 bases, and 18 bases had no gene match. This CDR3 spans 19 amino acids. The chain's CDR3 is CASGPGTGQLLNSNQPQHF. For the CDR3, the DNA is TGTGCCAGCGGACCTGGGACAGGCCAACTTCTGAATAGCAATCAGCCCCAGCATTTT.

This chain joins TRBV9 and TRBJ2-3, with 10 bases matching TRBD2. V trimming: 0 bases; J trimming: 3 bases; junction bases outside the gene matches: 4. CDR1 is SGDLS and CDR2 is YYNGEE in the germline V gene. This CDR3 has 16 amino acids. The chain's CDR3 is CASSVEVSGRTDTQYF. As DNA, the CDR3 is TGTGCCAGCAGCGTAGAGGTTAGCGGGAGGACAGATACGCAGTATTTT.

The rearrangement links TRBV7-2 to TRBJ2-5; D remains ambiguous. V lost 1 base to trimming and J lost 0 bases, with 6 bases between them. Germline CDR1 and CDR2: SGHTA and FQGNSA. The CDR3 has 14 residues. The CDR3 loop is CASSLGRYQETQYF. CDR3 DNA: TGTGCCAGCAGCTTAGGTAGATACCAAGAGACCCAGTACTTC.

This clone was counted once. V usage is TRBV1 and J usage is TRBJ1-1. TRBV1 is listed as a pseudogene. The CDR3 loop spans 16 amino acids. Written as DNA, the CDR3 is TGCACCAGCAGCCAGATACTCATCAGCCGGAGCACTGAAGCTTTCTTT. Its protein is CTSSQILISRSTEAFF.

V gene TRBV9 combines with J gene TRBJ2-3, with 8 nucleotides matching TRBD2. CDR3 length: 15 amino acids. The V gene end was trimmed by 0 bases and the J gene end by 3 bases; junction bases not matched to a gene: 3. CDR1 SGDLS and CDR2 YYNGEE come from the germline V gene. CDR3 protein: CASSVVSSGTDTQYF. In DNA, the CDR3 is TGTGCCAGCAGCGTAGTATCTAGCGGGACAGATACGCAGTATTTT.

The rearrangement uses TRBV6-6 and TRBJ1-6; 7 bases are shared with TRBD1. J gave up 10 bases and V 2 bases, and 8 bases lay outside the gene matches. CDR3 length: 15 amino acids. Germline V gene data show CDR1 as MNHNY and CDR2 as SVGAGI (reference sequence). The CDR3 nucleotides are TGTGCCAGCAGTTACGGACAGGTCGGGGAGTCACCCCTCCACTTT. Its translation is CASSYGQVGESPLHF.